Described below is a single TCR beta chain sequence and its context. Its antigen is not yet known. No clone much larger than this one lies a single base away; base qualities are absent. Participants in the prospective study were aged roughly 18 to 89 years, lived in some 24 United States geographic areas, and enrolled through a virtual design. Cohort assignment in the prospective study relied on participant-reported clinical history from a screening survey and a study questionnaire. In the prospective study, whole blood, serum and a nasopharyngeal or oropharyngeal swab were collected from each participant by mobile phlebotomists. Prospective study participants could optionally give additional blood draws and questionnaires over an approximately 2-month period. Before DNA extraction, prospective study blood samples were shipped either frozen or at room temperature. The CDR3 contains 14 residues, cysteine and phenylalanine counted. The kept DNA is CDR3 alone, 42 bases in frame from the first base. Sequences LNHDA (CDR1) and SQIVND (CDR2) are obtained from the germline V gene (reference sequence). V and J are truncated by 5 bases and 4 bases respectively, leaving an intervening sequence of 15 bases.

The entry originates in a study of blood T cell repertoires in COVID-19 (dated by TCRdb to the early 2020s). Notes on the research overall: The collaborator samples originated in the United States, Italy and Spain and spanned the acute and convalescent phases of COVID-19. The dataset comprised deeply sampled blood TCRbeta repertoires from subjects exposed to, actively infected with, or recovered from COVID-19. The prospective study material was composed of cDNA or gDNA derived from T cells, B-cell-depleted T cells, or PBMCs. The samples were drawn from the first 160 participants of the ongoing ImmuneRACE study and from under 1,500 subjects provided by 6 global collaborators. Where HLA class I and class II types were available, the types were taken from metadata supplied by the sample provider, not from assay-based typing. Sample metadata almost always included a de-identified subject ID, COVID-19 status, age in years and sex. A freely available public database, intended as a resource for researchers studying the immune response to SARS-CoV-2, is where the repertoires were released.

Summary of the overall study and its limitations: The amount of clinical and demographic metadata varied by source and participant and was provided uncurated.

TCRbeta CDR3 regions were amplified from genomic DNA by means of the immunoSEQ Assay, a bias-controlled multiplex PCR. In the source study's methods: The number of nucleated cells in each sample was estimated from the amplification of reference gene primers within the assay. To quantify the absolute abundance of each unique TCRbeta CDR3 rearrangement, sequence reads were collapsed and filtered. Productive Simpson clonality was computed per sample as the square root of Simpson's diversity index over productive rearrangements. TCRdb limited this immuneACCESS table to in-frame rearrangements with V and J called. A share of clones is missing; checked studies link under half to unresolved V genes, and the rest is unexplained. From that table come the V and J calls and clone size; the DNA was used to work out D and trimming. This sample is represented by 470,000 or so clones; roughly 87% of them were singletons. The top ten clonotypes cover under 2% of the sample.

Sequencing input: PBMCs or T cells enriched from blood (not recorded which). The chain is made from TRBV19 and TRBJ2-7, with TRBD1 perhaps the D gene, on 6 matching bases. The TCR sequence derives from a woman between 18 and 29 years old with acute COVID-19. The bases read TGTGCCAGTAGTCAAGAGCGCAGGGGTTACGAGCAGTACTTC. The translation is CASSQERRGYEQYF.